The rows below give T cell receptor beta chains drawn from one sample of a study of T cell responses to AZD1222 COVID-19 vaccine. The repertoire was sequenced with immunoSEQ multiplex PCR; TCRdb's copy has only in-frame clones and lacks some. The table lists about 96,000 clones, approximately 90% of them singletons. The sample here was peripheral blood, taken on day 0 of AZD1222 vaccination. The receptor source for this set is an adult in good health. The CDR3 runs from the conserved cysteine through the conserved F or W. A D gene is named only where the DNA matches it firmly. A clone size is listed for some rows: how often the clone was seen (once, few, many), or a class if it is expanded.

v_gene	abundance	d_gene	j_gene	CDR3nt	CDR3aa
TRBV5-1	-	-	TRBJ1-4	TGCGCCAGCAGCTCTCCAGGCGGTAATGAAAAACTGTTTTTT	CASSSPGGNEKLFF
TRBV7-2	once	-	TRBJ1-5	TGTGCCAGCAGCTCCCTAGGACAGAGCAATCAGCCCCAGCATTTT	CASSSLGQSNQPQHF
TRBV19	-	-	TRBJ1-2	TGTGCCAGTAGTATCCGACAGCTCTATGGCTACACCTTC	CASSIRQLYGYTF
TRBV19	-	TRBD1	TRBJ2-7	TGTGCCAGTAGTATCCCGACAGGGGGCGAGCAGTACTTC	CASSIPTGGEQYF
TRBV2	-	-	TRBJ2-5	TGTGCCAGCAGTGATAACCCAGGGGAGACCCAGTACTTC	CASSDNPGETQYF
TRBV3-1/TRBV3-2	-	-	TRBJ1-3	TGTGCCAGCAGCCTCGCGGGATTCTTCGCCGCGGGGCGGGGAAACACCATATATTTT	CASSLAGFFAAGRGNTIYF
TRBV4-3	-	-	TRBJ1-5	TGCGCCAGCAGCCAAGACAGTTTTGGAAATCAGCCCCAGCATTTT	CASSQDSFGNQPQHF
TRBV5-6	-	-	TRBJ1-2	TGTGCCAGCAGCCTAGGTCGGCGGGATTGGTACACCTTC	CASSLGRRDWYTF
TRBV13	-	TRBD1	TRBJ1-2	TGTGCCAGCAGCTTAGGTACAGGGGCCAACGGCTACACCTTC	CASSLGTGANGYTF
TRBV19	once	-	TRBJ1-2	TGTGCCAGTAGTATATCGGCAGCTAACTATGGCTACACCTTC	CASSISAANYGYTF
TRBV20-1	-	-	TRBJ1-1	TGCAGTGCCTCGTTTAACACTGAAGCTTTCTTT	CSASFNTEAFF
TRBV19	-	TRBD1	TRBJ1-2	TGTGCCAGTAGTACCGGGACAGGGGGAATCGGTCCTCGAGGCTACACCTTC	CASSTGTGGIGPRGYTF
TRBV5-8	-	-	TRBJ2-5	TGTGCCAGCAGCTGGGAGTACTTC	CASSWEYF
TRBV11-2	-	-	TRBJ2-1	TGTGCCAGCAGCTTATCCCTATTCAATGAGCAGTTCTTC	CASSLSLFNEQFF
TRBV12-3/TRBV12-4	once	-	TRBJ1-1	TGTGCCAGCAGTTTAGGTTGGTCTGAAGCTTTCTTT	CASSLGWSEAFF
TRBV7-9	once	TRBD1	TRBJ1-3	TGTGCCAGCAGCCGGGACAGCTCTGGAAACACCATATATTTT	CASSRDSSGNTIYF
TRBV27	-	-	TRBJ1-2	TGTGCCAGCAGCTTAGGTAGCGGAAGAGCTAACTATGGCTACACCTTC	CASSLGSGRANYGYTF
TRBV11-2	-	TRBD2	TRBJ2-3	TGTGCCAGCAGCTTAGGACTAGCGGGCCTCACAGATACGCAGTATTTT	CASSLGLAGLTDTQYF
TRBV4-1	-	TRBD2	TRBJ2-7	TGCGCCAGCAGCCAAGGTCGGACTAGCGGAAACGAGCAGTACTTC	CASSQGRTSGNEQYF
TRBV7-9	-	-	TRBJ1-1	TGTGCCAGCAGCCCGGGGGACCAAGGTGAAGCTTTCTTT	CASSPGDQGEAFF
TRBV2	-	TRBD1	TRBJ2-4	TGTGCCAGCATACCGGGACAGGGAGGCAAAAACATTCAGTACTTC	CASIPGQGGKNIQYF
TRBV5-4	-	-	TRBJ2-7	TGTGCCAGCAGCTCTTCAACAGGACAACCCTACGAGCAGTACTTC	CASSSSTGQPYEQYF
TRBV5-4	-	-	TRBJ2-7	TGTGCCAGCAGCTTGAAGGGGAACTCCTACGAGCAGTACTTC	CASSLKGNSYEQYF
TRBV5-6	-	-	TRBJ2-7	TGTGCCAGCAGCAGGGACTACGAGCAGTACTTC	CASSRDYEQYF
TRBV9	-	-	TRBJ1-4	TGTGCCAGCAGCGCCCGGGACATCTCGGGGAAACTGTTTTTT	CASSARDISGKLFF
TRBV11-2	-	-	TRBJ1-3	TGTGCCAGCAGCCCGGCGGGCAGCTCTACAGGAAACACCATATATTTT	CASSPAGSSTGNTIYF
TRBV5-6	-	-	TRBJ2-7	TGTGCCAGCAGCTTGGACATTTTCGCCTACGAGCAGTACTTC	CASSLDIFAYEQYF
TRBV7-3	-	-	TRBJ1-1	TGTGCCAGCAGCTTCCAAGGGGGGGACGCTGAAGCTTTCTTT	CASSFQGGDAEAFF
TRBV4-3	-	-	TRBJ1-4	TGCGCCAGCAGCCAAAGGACAGAAGATAATGAAAAACTGTTTTTT	CASSQRTEDNEKLFF
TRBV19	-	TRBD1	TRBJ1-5	TGTGCCAGTAGTATGGACCCGGGACAGGGCTACGGTCGCGATCAGCCCCAGCATTTT	CASSMDPGQGYGRDQPQHF
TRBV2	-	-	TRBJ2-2	TGTGCCAGCAGTGAAAGACGGAACACCGGGGAGCTGTTTTTT	CASSERRNTGELFF
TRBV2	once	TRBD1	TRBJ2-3	TGTGCCAGCTCTGGACAGGAACTATCCACAGATACGCAGTATTTT	CASSGQELSTDTQYF
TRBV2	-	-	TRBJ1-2	TGTGCCAGCAGTGGGAACAAAAACTATGGCTACACCTTC	CASSGNKNYGYTF
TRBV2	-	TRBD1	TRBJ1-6	TGTGCCAGCAGCCCACAGGGGAATTCACCCCTCCACTTT	CASSPQGNSPLHF
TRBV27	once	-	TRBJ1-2	TGTGCCAGCAGTTTGGGGGGTAACTATGGCTACACCTTC	CASSLGGNYGYTF
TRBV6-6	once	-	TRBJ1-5	TGTGCCAGCAGTTACTCGACAGATAGCAATCAGCCCCAGCATTTT	CASSYSTDSNQPQHF
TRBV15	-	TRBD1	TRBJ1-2	TGTGCCACCAGCCCCCGGCTGACAGGGGTTGGCTACACCTTC	CATSPRLTGVGYTF
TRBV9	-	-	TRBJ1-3	TGTGCCAGCAGCGTGTCAGGTAGCTCTGGAAACACCATATATTTT	CASSVSGSSGNTIYF
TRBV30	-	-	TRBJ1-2	TGTGCCTGGAGTGTAATCGGGGGCGGCGGCTACACCTTC	CAWSVIGGGGYTF
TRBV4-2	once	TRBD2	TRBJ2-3	TGTGCCAGCAGCCAAAGTAGCGGGGGGGGGCCAGATACGCAGTATTTT	CASSQSSGGGPDTQYF
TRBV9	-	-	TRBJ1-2	TGTGCCAGCAGCGCAACGGGGAGGGTGGATGGCTACACCTTC	CASSATGRVDGYTF